Sequencing of this TCR beta chain was carried out in a study of vaccination effects on CD4 cells after COVID-19 (dated by TCRdb to between 2022 and 2023). Describing the broader study: Across the study, the median time from the second dose to post-vaccine sampling was 72 days (range 14 to 241). SARS-CoV-2 spike-specific CD4+ TCR repertoires were compared before and after mRNA vaccination in COVID-19 convalescent patients and in infection-naive vaccine recipients. Altogether, some 10 COVID-19 convalescent patients and a few SARS-CoV-2-naive healthy vaccine recipients made up the full study. In the study, cultures from other donors were sequenced using the Oncomine TCR Beta short-read assay on an Illumina iSeq 100.

Library preparation used the immunoSEQ multiplex PCR assay. DNA from the CD4+ T cells that had been cultured and isolated underwent TCR beta CDR3 sequencing. The authors' pipeline ran thus. Non-productive TCR sequences were removed and reads were trimmed to the CDR3 region, keeping CDR3s of at least 7 amino acids. Antigen-specific clonotypes were identified with the MANAFEST web app by comparing expansion in peptide wells against reference cultures. To be called positive, a clone needed expansion at FDR<0.05 compared with the reference and with all other wells, an odds ratio greater than 5, and a frequency greater than 0.1% in two replicate wells. Cross-reactive clonotypes were defined as significantly expanded in SARS-CoV-2 spike wells and in at least one common cold coronavirus spike condition. CDR3 similarity was assessed by Levenshtein distance with the stringdist R package, and unrooted trees were built with ape in R 3.6.1. Drawn from immuneACCESS, this table holds only the in-frame rearrangements with V and J called that TCRdb kept. Clones are partly lost; checked studies trace under half to an unresolved V gene and leave the rest unexplained. For V, J and clone size, that table is used; D and trimming come from the DNA. The sample records approximately 61,000 clones, around three quarters of which are singletons. The ten largest clonotypes hold 1.2% of the sample.

CDR1 and CDR2 (SGDLS, YYNGEE) derive from the germline V gene. The CDR3 has 16 amino acids, counting the end cysteine and phenylalanine. Only CDR3 DNA remains: 48 bases, in frame from the first base. The germline V end is reduced by 0 bases and the J end by 8 bases; junction bases left unmatched: 7. The full study reports these points: Limitations of the study were the small number of convalescent patients and the absence of early post-infection timepoints. Among healthy vaccine recipients, nearly all vaccine-induced clones were SARS-CoV-2 mono-reactive, and only 1 of 255 was cross-reactive with common cold coronaviruses. Clones induced by infection and clones induced by vaccination both contracted markedly at late timepoints after vaccination, which fits with T cell responses waning over time.

This clone was seen only a few times. Its antigen remains undetermined. It has no much larger one-base neighbor in the sample; base qualities were not kept. The ViraFEST assay stimulated PBMC with viral peptide pools and then used TCR sequencing to identify antigen-specific CD4+ T cell clonotypes by expansion. After around eleven days of culture, CD4+ T cells were isolated with the EasySep CD4+ T cell isolation kit. Participants received two doses of either the BNT162b2 or the mRNA-1273 mRNA SARS-CoV-2 vaccine. The absence of prior SARS-CoV-2 infection in healthy vaccine recipients was confirmed by negative nucleocapsid antibodies before and after vaccination. About 1.8 million PBMC per well were cultured with 10 ug/ml peptides in IMDM containing approximately 4.7% human AB serum, approximately 10 IU/ml IL-2 and gentamicin. On days 3 and 7, half of the culture medium was replaced with fresh IL-2-containing medium. Each peptide stimulation condition was cultured in triplicate wells unless otherwise noted. PBMC were separated from whole blood using Ficoll-Paque Plus gradient centrifugation and were then either cryopreserved at -140C or used fresh. The spike proteins of SARS-CoV-2 and of the common cold coronaviruses HCoV-NL63, HCoV-OC43 and HCoV-229E were spanned by overlapping peptide pools. The QIAamp micro DNA kit was used to extract genomic DNA from the cultured CD4+ T cells.

The receptor's source is a human donor who received a COVID-19 vaccine. The chain uses TRBV9 and TRBJ1-4; 10 central bases correspond to TRBD1. The sample consisted of CD4+ T cells from PBMCs cultured with HCoV-229E spike peptides, taken after COVID-19 vaccination. This specimen's cell subset or site label, per the study, means: HCoV-229E spike overlapping peptide pool stimulation. The CDR3 region: CASSVGGTGVQEKLFF. The DNA sequence is TGTGCCAGCAGCGTAGGAGGGACAGGGGTTCAAGAAAAACTGTTTTTT.